This T cell receptor (beta chain) is drawn from a study of blood T cell repertoires in COVID-19 (dated by TCRdb to 2018 to 2021). Background on the whole study: Samples from collaborators originated in the United States, Italy and Spain and spanned both the acute and convalescent phases of COVID-19. The prospective study material was composed of cDNA or gDNA derived from T cells, B-cell-depleted T cells, or PBMCs. Deeply sampled blood TCRbeta repertoires from subjects exposed to, actively infected with, or recovered from COVID-19 were included in the dataset. The repertoires were released in a freely available public database intended as a resource for research on the immune response to SARS-CoV-2. The samples were drawn from the first 160 participants of the ongoing ImmuneRACE study and from some 1,300 subjects provided by 6 global collaborators. A de-identified subject ID, COVID-19 status, age in years and sex were almost always included in the sample metadata. HLA class I and class II types, where available, came from metadata supplied by the sample provider rather than from assay-based typing.

TCRbeta CDR3 regions were amplified from genomic DNA using the immunoSEQ Assay, a bias-controlled multiplex PCR. The authors' analysis ran thus. The number of nucleated cells in each sample was estimated by amplification of reference gene primers within the assay. To quantify the absolute abundance of each unique TCRbeta CDR3 rearrangement, sequence reads were collapsed and filtered. Productive Simpson clonality was computed per sample as the square root of Simpson's diversity index over productive rearrangements. The table was pulled from immuneACCESS by TCRdb, which kept in-frame rearrangements only. Such tables lose some clones; where checked, under half of the loss comes from unresolved V genes, and the rest has no known cause. V and J calls plus clone size are reproduced from that table; the DNA served to infer D and trimming. The table for this sample lists more than 250,000 clones; more than 70% of them were counted only once. The ten largest make up 6.4% of the sample.

Another Seattle source contributed samples from volunteer blood donors who had recovered from COVID-19. Each collaborating institution followed its own protocols to collect whole blood in K2EDTA tubes. For TCRbeta analysis, collaborator samples were shipped as frozen whole blood, as isolated PBMCs, or as DNA extracted from either sample type. For this clone: Its recognized antigen is unknown. No much larger clonotype is one base removed from it; base qualities were not supplied. The same CDR3 arises from other DNA sequences in this sample as well.

The paper as a whole reports these results and caveats: The amount of clinical and demographic metadata varied by source and participant and was provided uncurated.

The CDR3 spans 12 residues, from the cysteine through the phenylalanine. CDR3 DNA is the only sequence kept; it has 36 bases, read in frame from the first base. Sequences SGHRS (CDR1) and YFSETQ (CDR2) are obtained from the germline V gene. V loses 4 bases of germline sequence and J loses 3 bases, and the interval between the two ends is 8 bases. The sequencing sample was made of peripheral blood. Here the chain combines TRBV5-1 and TRBJ2-7; the D gene assignment is ambiguous. This sequence originates from a man aged 18 to 29 who had recovered from COVID-19. The nucleotides read TGCGCCAGCAGCCTCGGCGGCTACGAGCAGTACTTC. It codes for CASSLGGYEQYF.